This T cell receptor beta chain originates from a study of T cells in Graves' hyperthyroidism and ophthalmopathy. Study-level points and caveats: Among clonotypes expanded in thyroid above 0.001, most were also found in blood.

Uncontrolled infection, other autoimmune disease, pregnancy or lactation disqualified patients from enrolment. Diagnostic decisions used clinical symptoms, serum thyroxine and TRAb, thyroid ultrasound and orbital computed tomography. Germline V gene lookup returns CDR1 SGHTA and CDR2 FQGNSA. V was trimmed by 1 base and J by 4 bases, leaving 13 bases between them. CDR3 length: 15 residues. As concerns this clonotype: What it recognizes is unknown.

Researchers amplified the TCR beta CDR3 regions from RNA transcripts. The HTBI primer set served for first-round RT-PCR of the TCR CDR3. TCRdb re-called the multiplex PCR reads through MiXCR, storing one row per CDR3 protein. This sample carries around 700,000 distinct CDR3 sequences, approximately 36% of them seen once, and the ten largest clones take roughly 31%. Sequencing was performed on blood. The J gene is TRBJ1-2, the V gene TRBV7-2; D is undetermined. This TCR was sampled from a woman in her forties with Graves' hyperthyroidism. CDR3 DNA sequence: TGTGCCAGCAGCTTAGTAGTAGAGGGATTCTATGGCTACACCTTC. This codes for CASSLVVEGFYGYTF.